This T cell receptor beta chain was identified in a study of blood T cell repertoires in COVID-19. Whole-study context: Acute and convalescent COVID-19 specimens originated in the United States, Italy and Spain. The analysed material was cDNA or gDNA that came from T cells, B-cell-depleted T cells, or PBMCs.

Original analysis: Reference gene primer amplification gave estimated nucleated cell counts. Generated by immunoSEQ multiplex PCR, the TCRdb table keeps only in-frame clones and is missing some. V, J and clone size derive from that table, while D and trimming were established from the DNA sequence. The sample lists 140,000 to 150,000 clones; 65% to 85% were seen once. Sequencing was carried out using peripheral blood. The clonotype originates from a woman aged 60-75 years with acute or convalescent COVID-19.

The CDR3 sequence is CASSGLAGGEFRELFF. CDR3 coding DNA: TGTGCCAGCAGTGGACTAGCGGGAGGGGAGTTCCGGGAGCTGTTTTTT. The chain couples TRBV6-1 to TRBJ2-2; 14 nucleotides line up with TRBD2. V was pared by 4 bases and J by 9 bases, with 7 bases of the junction left unmatched. Germline V gene data show CDR1 as MNHNS and CDR2 as SASEGT. The CDR3 spans 16 residues.